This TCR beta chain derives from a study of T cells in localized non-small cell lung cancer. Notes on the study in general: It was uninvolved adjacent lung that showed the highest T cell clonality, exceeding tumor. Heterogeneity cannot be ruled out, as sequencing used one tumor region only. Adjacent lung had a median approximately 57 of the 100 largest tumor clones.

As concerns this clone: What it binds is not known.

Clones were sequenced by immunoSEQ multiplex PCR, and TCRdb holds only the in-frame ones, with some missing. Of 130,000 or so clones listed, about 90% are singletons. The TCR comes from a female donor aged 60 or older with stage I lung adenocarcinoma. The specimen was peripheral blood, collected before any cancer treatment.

The CDR3 region is CASSPTGPIYEQYF. The CDR3 DNA follows: TGTGCCAGCTCTCCGACAGGTCCTATCTACGAGCAGTACTTC. The V and J genes are TRBV6-1 and TRBJ2-7, with D possibly matching TRBD1 (6 bases). The CDR3 runs 14 residues. Per germline, CDR1 MNHNS and CDR2 SASEGT. Trimming shortened V by 8 bases and J by 3 bases, and 17 bases separated the two germline ends.